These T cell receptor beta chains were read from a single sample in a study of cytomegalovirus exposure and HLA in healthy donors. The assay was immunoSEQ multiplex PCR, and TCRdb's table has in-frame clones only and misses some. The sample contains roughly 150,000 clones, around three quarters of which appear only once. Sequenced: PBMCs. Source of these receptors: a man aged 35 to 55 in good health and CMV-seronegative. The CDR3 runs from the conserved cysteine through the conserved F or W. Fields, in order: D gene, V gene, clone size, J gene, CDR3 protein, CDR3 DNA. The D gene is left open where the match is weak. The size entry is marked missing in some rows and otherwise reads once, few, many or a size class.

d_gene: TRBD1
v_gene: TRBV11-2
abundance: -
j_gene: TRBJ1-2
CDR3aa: CASSDGTGGTYGYTF
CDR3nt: TGTGCCAGCAGCGATGGGACAGGGGGTACCTATGGCTACACCTTC

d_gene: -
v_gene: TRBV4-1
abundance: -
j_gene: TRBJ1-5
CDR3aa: CASSQEVGLNQPQHF
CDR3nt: TGCGCCAGCAGCCAAGAAGTGGGGCTGAATCAGCCCCAGCATTTT

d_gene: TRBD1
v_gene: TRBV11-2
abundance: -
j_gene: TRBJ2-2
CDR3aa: CASRDRVSVGVGTGELFF
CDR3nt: TGTGCCAGCCGGGACAGGGTGTCGGTCGGCGTGGGCACCGGGGAGCTGTTTTTT

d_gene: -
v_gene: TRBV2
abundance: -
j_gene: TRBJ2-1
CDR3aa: CASSTGKGGYNEQFF
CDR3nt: TGTGCCAGCAGTACCGGGAAAGGCGGATACAATGAGCAGTTCTTC

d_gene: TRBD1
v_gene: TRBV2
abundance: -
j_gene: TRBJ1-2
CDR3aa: CASSEWRTGATFYYGYTF
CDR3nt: TGTGCCAGCAGTGAATGGCGGACAGGCGCTACTTTTTACTATGGCTACACCTTC

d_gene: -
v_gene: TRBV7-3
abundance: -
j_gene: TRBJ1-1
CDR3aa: CASSFGNTEAFF
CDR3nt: TGTGCCAGCAGCTTCGGTAACACTGAAGCTTTCTTT

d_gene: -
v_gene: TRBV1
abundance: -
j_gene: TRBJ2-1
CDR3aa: CTSRLPGTSDYNEQFF
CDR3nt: TGCACCAGCAGACTACCCGGGACTAGCGACTACAATGAGCAGTTCTTC

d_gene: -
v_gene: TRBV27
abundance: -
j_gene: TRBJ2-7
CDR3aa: CASSVMTGYEQYF
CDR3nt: TGTGCCAGCAGTGTAATGACTGGGTACGAGCAGTACTTC

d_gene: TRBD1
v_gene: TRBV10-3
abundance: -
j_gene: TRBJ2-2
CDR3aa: CASSGTENTGELFF
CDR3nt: TGTGCCAGCTCCGGGACAGAGAACACCGGGGAGCTGTTTTTT

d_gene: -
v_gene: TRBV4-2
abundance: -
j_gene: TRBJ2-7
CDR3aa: CASSQDLRPGYEQYF
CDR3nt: TGTGCCAGCAGCCAAGATTTACGGCCAGGTTACGAGCAGTACTTC

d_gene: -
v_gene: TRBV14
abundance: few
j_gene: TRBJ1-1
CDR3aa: CASSQYTNTEAFF
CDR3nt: TGTGCCAGCAGCCAATACACGAACACTGAAGCTTTCTTT

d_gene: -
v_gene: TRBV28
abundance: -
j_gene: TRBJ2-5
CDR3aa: CASSAAYARGKGETQYF
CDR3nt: TGTGCCAGCAGTGCCGCTTATGCGAGAGGGAAAGGGGAGACCCAGTACTTC

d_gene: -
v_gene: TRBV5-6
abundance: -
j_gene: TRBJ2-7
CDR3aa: CASSLGVYEQYF
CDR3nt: TGTGCCAGCAGCTTAGGGGTCTACGAGCAGTACTTC

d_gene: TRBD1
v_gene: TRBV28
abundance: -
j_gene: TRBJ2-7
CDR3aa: CASSLRSGQGVYEQYF
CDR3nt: TGTGCCAGCAGTTTAAGGTCGGGGCAGGGGGTCTACGAGCAGTACTTC

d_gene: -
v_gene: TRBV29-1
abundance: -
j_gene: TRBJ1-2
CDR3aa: CSVEGAYYGYTF
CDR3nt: TGCAGCGTTGAGGGGGCTTACTATGGCTACACCTTC

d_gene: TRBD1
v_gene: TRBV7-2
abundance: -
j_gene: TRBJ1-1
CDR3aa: CASSWYQGVTEAFF
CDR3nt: TGTGCCAGCAGCTGGTACCAGGGGGTGACTGAAGCTTTCTTT

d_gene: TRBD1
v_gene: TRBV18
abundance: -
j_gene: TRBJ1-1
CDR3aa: CASSRTGNTEAFF
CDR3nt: TGTGCCAGCTCGAGGACAGGGAACACTGAAGCTTTCTTT

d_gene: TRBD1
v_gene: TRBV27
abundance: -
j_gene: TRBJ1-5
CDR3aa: CASSQTGPNQPQHF
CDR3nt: TGTGCCAGCAGTCAGACAGGGCCCAATCAGCCCCAGCATTTT

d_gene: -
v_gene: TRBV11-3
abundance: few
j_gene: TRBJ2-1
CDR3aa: CASSLQGYNEQFF
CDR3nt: TGTGCCAGCAGCTTACAGGGGTACAATGAGCAGTTCTTC

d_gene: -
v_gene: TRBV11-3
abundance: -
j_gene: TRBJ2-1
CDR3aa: CASSFGGGLSYNEQFF
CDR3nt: TGTGCCAGCAGCTTTGGCGGCGGGCTGTCCTACAATGAGCAGTTCTTC

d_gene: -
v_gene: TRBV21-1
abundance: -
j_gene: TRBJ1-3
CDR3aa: CASSKARQGVSGNTIYF
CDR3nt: TGTGCCAGCAGCAAAGCGCGTCAGGGGGTCTCTGGAAACACCATATATTTT

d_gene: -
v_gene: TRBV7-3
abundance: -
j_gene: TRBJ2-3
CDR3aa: CASSAASPRGTDTQYF
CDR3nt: TGTGCCAGCAGCGCAGCTAGCCCCCGAGGGACAGATACGCAGTATTTT

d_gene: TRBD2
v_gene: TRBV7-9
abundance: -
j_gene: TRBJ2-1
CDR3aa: CASSPWASGRAYNEQFF
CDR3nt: TGTGCCAGCAGCCCCTGGGCTAGCGGGAGGGCTTACAATGAGCAGTTCTTC

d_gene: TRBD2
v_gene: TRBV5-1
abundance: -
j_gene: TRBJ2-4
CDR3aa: CASSPAGGIGKNIQYF
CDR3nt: TGCGCCAGCAGCCCTGCGGGGGGCATTGGCAAAAACATTCAGTACTTC

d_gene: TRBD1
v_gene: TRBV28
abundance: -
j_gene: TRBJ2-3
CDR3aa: CASIGQGRANTQYF
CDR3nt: TGTGCCAGCATTGGACAGGGGAGGGCTAATACGCAGTATTTT

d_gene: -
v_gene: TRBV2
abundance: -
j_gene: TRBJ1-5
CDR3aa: CASSEDTPGQPQHF
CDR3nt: TGTGCCAGCAGTGAAGACACCCCGGGACAGCCCCAGCATTTT

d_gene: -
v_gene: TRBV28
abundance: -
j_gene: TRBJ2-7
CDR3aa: CASSTVTSRYEQYF
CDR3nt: TGTGCCAGCAGTACCGTGACTAGTCGGTACGAGCAGTACTTC